The present TCR beta chain was sequenced within a study of T cells in women clearing cervical HPV infection. HPV was found by MY09/MY11 PCR and dot-blot genotyping. The CDR3 has 14 residues. CDR1 is SGHAT, CDR2 FQNNGV, per germline. Average input was roughly 1,200 ng genomic DNA for immunoSEQ TCR beta CDR3 amplification. TCRdb's table, derived via immunoSEQ multiplex PCR, lists solely in-frame clones and lacks some. This listing includes tens of thousands of clones. Comments on this clone: The CDR3 end lies 3 residues beyond the end of the read and is filled in from the germline J gene.

The source is a woman aged 18 to 75 with a cervical HPV16 infection that either progressed to CIN3+ or cleared (not recorded which). The sequenced sample consisted of blood buffy coat. V usage is TRBV11-2 and J usage is TRBJ2-4; D possibly corresponds to TRBD1 (6 bases). CDR3 bases read: TGTGCCAGCAGCTTGGATTCGGACAGATGGGGT. It encodes CASSLDSDRWG. The CDR3, in full, reads CASSLDSDRWGQYF.